The 27 T cell receptor beta chains listed next were all sequenced from one sample in a study of blood T cell repertoires in COVID-19. Method: immunoSEQ multiplex PCR; TCRdb's copy keeps in-frame clones and lacks some. This table has about 100,000 clones, just under 80% appearing once. The sample taken for sequencing was peripheral blood. These TCRs come from a woman aged 70 to 79 with acute or convalescent COVID-19.

The chain links TRBV5-6 to TRBJ2-3; 8 nucleotides agree with TRBD1. The J segment lost 3 bases and the V segment lost 2 bases, leaving 5 bases of the junction unmatched. CDR3 size: 15 residues. CDR1 and CDR2 (germline): SGHDT, YYEEEE. CDR3 bases: TGTGCCAGCAGCTTCCTAACAGGGGGGACAGATACGCAGTATTTT. Translating it yields CASSFLTGGTDTQYF.

This rearrangement joins TRBV7-3 to TRBJ2-7, with TRBD1 matching 7 bases. CDR1 is SGHTA, CDR2 FQGTGA, per germline. The CDR3 totals 15 residues. The V gene end was trimmed by 2 bases and the J gene end by 2 bases; junction bases not matched to a gene: 6. The CDR3 DNA is TGTGCCAGCAGCTTAGGGGGACAGCCGACCTACGAGCAGTACTTC. Its translation: CASSLGGQPTYEQYF.

The V call is TRBV28, the J call TRBJ2-5; 8 positions agree with TRBD1. V dropped 7 bases and J dropped 5; count of bases not matched to a gene: 12. The germline gives CDR1 MDHEN, CDR2 SYDVKM. CDR3 size: 15 residues. The CDR3 DNA follows: TGTGCCAGCACGCGCAATCAGGGGGCGTGGGAGACCCAGTACTTC. Protein product: CASTRNQGAWETQYF. The full variable domain, its missing parts supplied by reference TRBV28 and TRBJ2-5, is DVKVTQSSRYLVKRTGEKVFLECVQDMDHENMFWYRQDPGLGLRLIYFSYDVKMKEKGDIPEGYSVSREKKERFSLILESASTNQTSMYLCASTRNQGAWETQYFGPGTRLLVL.

In DNA form, the CDR3 reads TGTGCCAGCAGTTTTGGCAGGCTCGGAAACACCATATATTTT. This translates into CASSFGRLGNTIYF. The chain uses TRBV28 and TRBJ1-3; D is undetermined. V lost 3 bases, J lost 4 bases, and 10 bases lay in between. This CDR3 region has 14 residues. The germline V gene has CDR1 MDHEN and CDR2 SYDVKM.

This chain connects TRBV24-1 to TRBJ2-2; 12 nucleotides match TRBD1. This CDR3 has 16 amino acids. The trim removed 4 bases at V and 6 bases at J, leaving 5 bases unmatched. Germline V gives CDR1 KGHDR, CDR2 SFDVKD. Here the CDR3 reads CATSETGTGGPGELFF. DNA of the CDR3: TGTGCCACCAGTGAGACCGGGACAGGGGGCCCCGGGGAGCTGTTTTTT.

This clone was seen just once. The chain employs TRBV28 and TRBJ1-2, with D maybe TRBD1 (6 bases). Trimming removed 2 bases from V and 6 bases from J, with 25 bases in between. Germline V lookup: CDR1 MDHEN, CDR2 SYDVKM. The CDR3 sequence is 18 residues long. CDR3 sequence: CASSLGGTQSLGKDGYTF. DNA of the CDR3: TGTGCCAGCAGTTTAGGGGGCACACAGTCCTTGGGGAAGGATGGCTACACCTTC.

V usage is TRBV7-9 and J usage is TRBJ1-3, with D hard to call. The CDR3 has 14 amino acids. V lost 1 base and J lost 2, with 6 bases in between. From germline, CDR1 is SEHNR and CDR2 FQNEAQ (reference sequence). The DNA for the CDR3 is TGTGCCAGCAGCTTAGAACTGACTGGAAACACCATATATTTT. Residues: CASSLELTGNTIYF.

The chain recombines TRBV3-1 (or the pseudogene TRBV3-2) with TRBJ1-4, with D tentatively TRBD1 (5 bases). Germline values: CDR1 LGHDT, CDR2 YNNKEL (reference sequence). V was cut by 5 bases and J by 4 bases, with 17 bases left in between. The CDR3 loop spans 16 amino acids. This CDR3 reads CASSNPQGRGNEKLFF. CDR3 DNA: TGTGCCAGCAGCAATCCTCAGGGTCGTGGTAATGAAAAACTGTTTTTT.

This chain connects TRBV3-1 (or the pseudogene TRBV3-2) to TRBJ1-3, with D uncertain. The CDR3 consists of 13 residues. Germline V lookup: CDR1 LGHDT, CDR2 YNNKEL (reference sequence). The V and J ends lost 3 bases and 2 bases respectively, with 5 bases between them. This chain's CDR3 is CASSQGAGNTIYF. CDR3 nucleotide sequence: TGTGCCAGCAGCCAGGGAGCTGGAAACACCATATATTTT.

This chain links TRBV3-1 (or the pseudogene TRBV3-2) with TRBJ2-1; D unresolved. The germline CDR1 and CDR2 sequences are LGHDT and YNNKEL (reference sequence). This CDR3 region has 12 residues. Trimming shortened V by 10 bases and J by 4 bases, and 11 bases separated the two germline ends. The CDR3 DNA is TGTGCCACCGCGAGAGTATACAATGAGCAGTTCTTC. It translates to CATARVYNEQFF.

The chain uses TRBV5-5 and TRBJ2-7, with 7 bases aligning to TRBD1. With 0 bases clipped from V and 5 bases from J, the junction kept 5 bases outside the gene matches. The CDR3 extends over 14 amino acids. Germline V lookup: CDR1 SGHKS, CDR2 YYEKEE (reference sequence). The CDR3 nucleotides are TGTGCCAGCAGCTTGGGACGCACAGGGGACGAGCAGTACTTC. Translation: CASSLGRTGDEQYF.

This clone was found a few times. The chain is built from TRBV7-3 and TRBJ2-3, with 7 positions matching TRBD2. J gave up 1 base and V 1 base, and 2 bases lay outside the gene matches. Germline CDR1 and CDR2: SGHTA and FQGTGA. This CDR3 contains 15 residues. The CDR3 sequence is CASSLNLAGTDTQYF. CDR3 nucleotide sequence: TGTGCCAGCAGCTTAAACCTAGCGGGCACAGATACGCAGTATTTT.

The rearrangement joins TRBV27 to TRBJ2-2; 11 bases agree with TRBD1. V shed 4 bases, J shed 7 bases, and the junction held 5 bases outside the gene matches. The CDR3 is 15 residues long. The germline V gene encodes CDR1 MNHEY and CDR2 SMNVEV (reference sequence). The DNA for the CDR3 is TGTGCCAGCAGTTCCTGGACAGGGGGCCACGGGGAGCTGTTTTTT. Residues: CASSSWTGGHGELFF.

The chain is built from TRBV4-1 and TRBJ2-2; 8 bases line up with TRBD1. Unmatched junction bases numbered 3, after V lost 2 bases and J lost 1 base. Germline values: CDR1 MGHRA, CDR2 YSYEKL. CDR3 size: 16 residues. CDR3 in DNA: TGCGCCAGCAGCCAATCAACAGGGGGGAACACCGGGGAGCTGTTTTTT. It translates to CASSQSTGGNTGELFF.

The V and J genes are TRBV2 and TRBJ2-5, with D possibly being TRBD2 (5 bases). Germline values: CDR1 SNHLY, CDR2 FYNNEI. V was clipped by 3 bases and J by 2 bases, with 16 bases between them. The CDR3 covers 16 residues. The CDR3 coding sequence is TGTGCCAGCAGTGACGATATAGGGAGTGCGCAAGAGACCCAGTACTTC. Translation gives CASSDDIGSAQETQYF.

The V and J genes are TRBV7-7 and TRBJ2-2; TRBD2 agrees at 9 bases. The CDR3 has 17 amino acids. V dropped 2 bases and J dropped 0; count of bases not matched to a gene: 4. CDR1 is SSHAT, CDR2 FNYEAQ, per germline (reference sequence). CDR3 protein: CASSLRASGANTGELFF. Here the CDR3 DNA reads TGTGCCAGCAGCTTAAGGGCTAGCGGGGCGAACACCGGGGAGCTGTTTTTT.

V and J are TRBV29-1 and TRBJ1-1; TRBD1 aligns across 11 bases. V lost 6 bases, J lost 5 bases, and 8 bases stayed unmatched. From germline, CDR1 is SQVTM and CDR2 ANQGSEA. This CDR3 spans 14 amino acids. CDR3 sequence: CSVGRGDRGTEAFF. In DNA form, the CDR3 reads TGCAGCGTAGGCCGGGGGGACAGGGGGACTGAAGCTTTCTTT.

V and J are TRBV6-5 and TRBJ1-1; D gene ambiguous. The CDR3 is made up of 13 amino acids. CDR1 is MNHEY and CDR2 is SVGAGI in the germline V gene. The V end lost 6 bases, the J end lost 0 bases, and 8 bases lay between the germline ends. The CDR3, as DNA: TGTGCCAGCAGAGAGAATATGAACACTGAAGCTTTCTTT. Amino acids: CASRENMNTEAFF.

V is TRBV3-1 (or the pseudogene TRBV3-2) and J is TRBJ1-3; 8 nucleotides agree with TRBD1. Germline CDR1 LGHDT, CDR2 YNNKEL (reference sequence). The junction had 2 bases not matched to a gene; V was cut back by 3 bases and J by 1 base. The CDR3 covers 15 residues. CDR3 in amino acids: CASSQDRVSGNTIYF. The CDR3 bases are TGTGCCAGCAGCCAGGACAGGGTTTCTGGAAACACCATATATTTT.

This clone was seen a few times. The chain uses TRBV7-2 and TRBJ1-5; tentative D call: TRBD1 (6 bases). The V end lost 3 bases, the J end lost 1 base, and 16 bases lay between the germline ends. The CDR3 consists of 17 residues. Germline V gene sequence: CDR1 SGHTA, CDR2 FQGNSA. CDR3 nucleotides: TGTGCCAGCAGCTTGACCCTCGGGGGGGCAAGCAATCAGCCCCAGCATTTT. This sequence encodes CASSLTLGGASNQPQHF.

The chain couples TRBV9 to TRBJ2-3; TRBD1 is a possible D gene (6 bases). This CDR3 is built from 15 residues. V gave up 0 bases and J gave up 4 bases, with 12 bases separating them. CDR1 SGDLS and CDR2 YYNGEE come from the germline V gene. For the CDR3, the DNA is TGTGCCAGCAGCGTAGGAGGGGGTGTCGCAGATACGCAGTATTTT. Its translation: CASSVGGGVADTQYF.

The CDR3 sequence: CATSRGQGATGELFF. CDR3 bases: TGTGCCACCAGCAGAGGACAGGGGGCAACCGGGGAGCTGTTTTTT. This rearrangement joins TRBV15 to TRBJ2-2, with 10 bases that match TRBD1. The CDR3 totals 15 residues. V trimming: 1 base; J trimming: 5 bases; junction bases outside the gene matches: 1. Germline CDR1 and CDR2: LNHNV and YYDKDF (reference sequence).

There are a few counts of this clone. The chain carries TRBV5-1 and TRBJ2-2; D call uncertain. CDR3 length: 16 residues. Trimming took 4 bases from V and 4 from J, leaving 17 bases between them. The germline CDR1 and CDR2 sequences are SGHRS and YFSETQ. CDR3 sequence reads: CASSEAMGPSTGELFF. CDR3 sequence (DNA): TGCGCCAGCAGCGAGGCAATGGGTCCCTCCACCGGGGAGCTGTTTTTT.

The V and J genes are TRBV19 and TRBJ1-3; D remains ambiguous. Germline lookup yields CDR1 LNHDA and CDR2 SQIVND (reference sequence). V lost 10 bases, J lost 0 bases, and 13 bases lay in between. This CDR3 region has 14 residues. CDR3 coding DNA: TGTGCCACCTTTGACGGGTCCTCTGGAAACACCATATATTTT. This codes for CATFDGSSGNTIYF.

J is TRBJ2-1 and V is TRBV20-1; 8 bases match TRBD2. Trimming removed 3 bases from V and 0 bases from J; junction bases left unmatched: 10. CDR1 DFQATT and CDR2 SNEGSKA come from the germline V gene (reference sequence). The CDR3 runs 17 residues. CDR3 residues: CSASSGAPDHSYNEQFF. The CDR3 DNA is TGCAGTGCTAGTAGCGGGGCCCCCGATCACTCCTACAATGAGCAGTTCTTC.

The gene calls are TRBV30 and TRBJ2-4; D might be TRBD2 (5 bases). CDR3 length equals 13 residues. Trimming took 0 bases from V and 6 from J, leaving 9 bases between them. Looked up from germline, CDR1 is GTSNPN and CDR2 is SVGIG (reference sequence). Here the CDR3 DNA reads TGTGCCTGGAGTGTGGGAGTGTCAAACATTCAGTACTTC. The encoded protein is CAWSVGVSNIQYF.

Regarding this clone: Other nucleotide sequences from this sample produce the same CDR3. V usage is TRBV27 and J usage is TRBJ1-3; 7 bases line up with TRBD1. V lost 6 bases and J lost 1; bases outside the gene matches: 3. Germline lookup yields CDR1 MNHEY and CDR2 SMNVEV (reference sequence). CDR3 length: 14 amino acids. CDR3 region: CASRLQGSGNTIYF. CDR3 DNA sequence: TGTGCCAGCAGACTACAGGGGTCTGGAAACACCATATATTTT.